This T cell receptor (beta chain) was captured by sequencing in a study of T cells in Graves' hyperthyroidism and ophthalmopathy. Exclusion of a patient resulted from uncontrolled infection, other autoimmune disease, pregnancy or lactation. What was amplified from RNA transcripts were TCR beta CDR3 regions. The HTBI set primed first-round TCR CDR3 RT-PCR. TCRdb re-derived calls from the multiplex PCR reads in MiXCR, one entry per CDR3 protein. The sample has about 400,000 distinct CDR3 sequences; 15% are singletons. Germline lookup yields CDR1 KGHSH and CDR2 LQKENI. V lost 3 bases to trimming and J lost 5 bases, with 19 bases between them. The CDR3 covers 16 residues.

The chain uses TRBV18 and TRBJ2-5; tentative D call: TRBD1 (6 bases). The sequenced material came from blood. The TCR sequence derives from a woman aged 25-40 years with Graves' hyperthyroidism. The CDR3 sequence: CASSPSLTGSGETQYF. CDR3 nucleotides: TGTGCCAGCTCACCTTCCCTCACAGGGTCCGGGGAGACCCAGTACTTC.